Presented here are 12 T cell receptor beta chains from one specimen sequenced in a study of regulatory T cells in long-lasting Graves disease. Construction of TCR beta libraries relied on iRepertoire HTBI primers and on Arm-PCR targeting CDR3 regions. TCRdb itself ran the multiplex PCR reads through MiXCR, one entry per CDR3 protein. The table lists hundreds of thousands of distinct CDR3 sequences, approximately 23% of them singletons, with roughly 13% in the top ten. Documented time point: persistent/refractory GD, antithyroid drugs over 5 years with positive TRAb. Isolated PBMC RNA provided the starting material for the TCR library. The specimen was peripheral blood mononuclear cells (PBMCs), collected when the disease was refractory, from a patient treated with antithyroid drugs. Receptor source: a female donor with Graves disease.

This clonotype was recorded many times. The chain couples TRBV20-1 to TRBJ2-5, with TRBD1 as a possible D gene (5 bases). Germline assignment: CDR1 DFQATT and CDR2 SNEGSKA (reference sequence). CDR3 size: 14 residues. Trimming removed 1 base from V and 3 bases from J, with 12 bases in between. The chain's CDR3 is CSARVTPREETQYF. CDR3 bases: TGCAGTGCTAGAGTGACACCCAGGGAAGAGACCCAGTACTTC.

The rearrangement joins TRBV25-1 to TRBJ2-7, with a weak D call TRBD1 (6 bases). V was shortened by 0 bases and J by 3 bases, with 9 bases between the two germline ends. This CDR3 is 14 amino acids long. CDR1 is MGHDK and CDR2 is SYGVNS in the germline V gene. The CDR3 bases are TGTGCCAGCAGTGAATATACAGGGCGCTACGAGCAGTACTTC. Translation: CASSEYTGRYEQYF.

This sequence joins TRBV11-3 and TRBJ1-3; D perhaps matches TRBD1 (5 bases). The V gene's germline CDR1 is SGHNT and CDR2 YENEEA. V lost 5 bases, J lost 2 bases, and 13 bases lay in between. CDR3 length: 15 residues. The CDR3 loop is CASSTRGVTGNTIYF. CDR3 coding DNA: TGTGCCAGCAGCACGAGGGGAGTGACTGGAAACACCATATATTTT.

This clonotype was seen at least ten times. The chain employs TRBV27 and TRBJ1-2; D is possibly TRBD1 (5 bases). CDR3 size: 14 residues. Germline V lookup: CDR1 MNHEY, CDR2 SMNVEV (reference sequence). The V gene lost 4 bases and the J gene lost 4 bases, with 13 bases spanning the gap. The CDR3 loop reads CASSSAQGAYGYTF. DNA of the CDR3: TGTGCCAGCAGTTCGGCCCAGGGTGCCTATGGCTACACCTTC.

In its sample, this clonotype was seen once. Being one base from a much bigger clone, this may be a read error. The J gene is TRBJ1-2, the V gene TRBV7-2; possibly TRBD1 for D (6 bases). The ends were cut back, 6 bases at V and 5 bases at J, with 19 bases in the middle. The CDR3 runs to 15 residues. Germline loops: CDR1 SGHTA, CDR2 FQGNSA. The CDR3 nucleotides read TGTGCCAGCAGTCCAATTGGACAGACCGTATATGGCTACACCTTC. Its protein is CASSPIGQTVYGYTF.

The V and J genes are TRBV7-2 and TRBJ2-5, with a weak D call TRBD2 (6 bases). The V end lost 3 bases, the J end lost 5 bases, and 16 bases lay between the germline ends. This CDR3 is 15 amino acids long. CDR1 SGHTA and CDR2 FQGNSA come from the germline V gene. The CDR3 loop is CASSFSGGWSETQYF. CDR3 in DNA: TGTGCCAGCAGCTTTTCCGGGGGATGGAGTGAGACCCAGTACTTC.

This clonotype appeared many times. The gene calls are TRBV7-2 and TRBJ2-5, with D possibly being TRBD2 (6 bases). V lost 3 bases and J lost 5, with 13 bases in between. Germline V lookup: CDR1 SGHTA, CDR2 FQGNSA. This CDR3 is built from 14 residues. CDR3 loop: CASSFTGVLETQYF. For the CDR3, the DNA is TGTGCCAGCAGCTTTACGGGAGTGCTTGAGACCCAGTACTTC.

This clonotype was found a few times. One end of the junction is discordant with germline, which a read error may explain. V gene TRBV3-1 combines with J gene TRBJ2-7; TRBD1 matches at 7 bases. The CDR3 is 13 residues long. CDR1 and CDR2 (germline): LGHDT, YNNKEL (reference sequence). The CDR3 nucleotides read TGTGCCAGCAGTCAAGAGACAGGGCCCGAGCAGTACTTC. Its protein is CASSQETGPEQYF.

This clonotype was seen repeatedly, ten times or more. The genes are TRBV6-5 and TRBJ1-1; D is undetermined. Germline-derived CDR1 and CDR2 are MNHEY and SVGAGI. The germline V and J ends were trimmed by 0 bases and 1 base, with 6 bases remaining between them. CDR3 length equals 14 residues. CDR3 nucleotides: TGTGCCAGCAGTTACTCACCACAGAACACTGAAGCTTTCTTT. It specifies CASSYSPQNTEAFF.

This sequence joins TRBV7-9 and TRBJ2-7; D call uncertain. The CDR3 has 12 residues. Trimming left V 3 bases short and J 7 bases short, with 10 bases between. Germline-derived CDR1 and CDR2 are SEHNR and FQNEAQ (reference sequence). CDR3 sequence: CASSLNPREQYF. The CDR3 DNA sequence: TGTGCCAGCAGCTTGAATCCTCGGGAGCAGTACTTC.

This clonotype was detected only a few times. The CDR3 DNA is TGTGCCTGGAGTGTACAGGGCCAAAACTATGGCTACACCTTC. It is translated as CAWSVQGQNYGYTF. The V and J genes are TRBV30 and TRBJ1-2, with D perhaps matching TRBD1 (6 bases). V shed 0 bases and J shed 2 bases, with 10 bases lying between them. Germline assignment: CDR1 GTSNPN and CDR2 SVGIG (reference sequence). CDR3 length equals 14 residues.

This chain joins TRBV2 and TRBJ2-1, with 7 bases lining up with TRBD2. Per germline, CDR1 SNHLY and CDR2 FYNNEI. V lost 7 bases to trimming and J lost 6 bases; unmatched junction nucleotides: 6. CDR3 length: 13 amino acids. This CDR3 is CASKREGSNEQFF. The CDR3 coding sequence is TGTGCCAGCAAGAGGGAGGGCTCCAATGAGCAGTTCTTC.